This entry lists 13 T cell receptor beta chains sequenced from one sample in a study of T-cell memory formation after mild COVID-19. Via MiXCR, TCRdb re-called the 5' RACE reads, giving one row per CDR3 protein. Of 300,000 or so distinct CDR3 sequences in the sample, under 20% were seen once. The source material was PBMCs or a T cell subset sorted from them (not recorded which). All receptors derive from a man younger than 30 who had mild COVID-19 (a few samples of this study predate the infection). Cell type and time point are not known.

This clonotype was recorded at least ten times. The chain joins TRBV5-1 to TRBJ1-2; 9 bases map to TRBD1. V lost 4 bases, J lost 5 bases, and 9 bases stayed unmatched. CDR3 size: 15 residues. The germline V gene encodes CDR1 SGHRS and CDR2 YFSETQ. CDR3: CASSDRDRERYGYTF. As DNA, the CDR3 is TGCGCCAGCAGCGACCGGGACAGGGAAAGATATGGCTACACCTTC.

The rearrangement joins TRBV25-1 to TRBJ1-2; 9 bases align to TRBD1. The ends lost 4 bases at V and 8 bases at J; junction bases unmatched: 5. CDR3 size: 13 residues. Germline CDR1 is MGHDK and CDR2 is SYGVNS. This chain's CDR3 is CASSGPTGGGYTF. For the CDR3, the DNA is TGTGCCAGCAGTGGCCCGACAGGGGGGGGCTACACCTTC.

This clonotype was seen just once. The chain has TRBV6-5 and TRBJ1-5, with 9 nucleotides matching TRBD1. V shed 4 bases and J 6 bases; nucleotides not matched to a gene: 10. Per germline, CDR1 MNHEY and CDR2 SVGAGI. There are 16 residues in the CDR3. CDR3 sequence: CASSLTAGTGSQPQHF. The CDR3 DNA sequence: TGTGCCAGCAGTTTAACCGCCGGGACAGGGAGTCAGCCCCAGCATTTT.

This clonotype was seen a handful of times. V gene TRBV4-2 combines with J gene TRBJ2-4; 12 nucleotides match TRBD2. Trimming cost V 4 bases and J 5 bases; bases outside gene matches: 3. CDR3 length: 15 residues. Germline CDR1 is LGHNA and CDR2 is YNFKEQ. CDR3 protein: CASSPLAGGENIQYF. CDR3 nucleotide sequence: TGTGCCAGCAGCCCTCTAGCGGGGGGGGAAAACATTCAGTACTTC.

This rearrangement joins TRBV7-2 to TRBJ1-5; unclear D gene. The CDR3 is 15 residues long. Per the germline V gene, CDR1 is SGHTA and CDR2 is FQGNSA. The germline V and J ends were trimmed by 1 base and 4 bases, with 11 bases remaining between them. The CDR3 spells CASSLVGGQNQPQHF. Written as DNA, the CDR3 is TGTGCCAGCAGCTTAGTAGGAGGTCAGAATCAGCCCCAGCATTTT. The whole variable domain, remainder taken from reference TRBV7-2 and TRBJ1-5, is GAGVSQSPSNKVTEKGKDVELRCDPISGHTALYWYRQSLGQGLEFLIYFQGNSAPDKSGLPSDRFSAERTGGSVSTLTIQRTQQEDSAVYLCASSLVGGQNQPQHFGDGTRLSIL.

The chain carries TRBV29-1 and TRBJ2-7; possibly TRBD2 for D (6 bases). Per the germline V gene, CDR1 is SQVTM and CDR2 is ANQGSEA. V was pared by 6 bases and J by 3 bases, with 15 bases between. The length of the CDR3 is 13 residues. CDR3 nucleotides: TGCAGCGTGGGAACTAGCCAACTCTACGAGCAGTACTTC. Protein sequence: CSVGTSQLYEQYF.

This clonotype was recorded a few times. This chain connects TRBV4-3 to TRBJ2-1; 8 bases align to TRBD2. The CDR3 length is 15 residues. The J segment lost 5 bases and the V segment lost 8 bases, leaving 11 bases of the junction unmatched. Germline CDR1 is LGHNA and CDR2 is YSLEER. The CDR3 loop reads CASSALSGTNNEQFF. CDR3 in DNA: TGCGCCAGCTCCGCACTTAGCGGGACCAACAATGAGCAGTTCTTC.

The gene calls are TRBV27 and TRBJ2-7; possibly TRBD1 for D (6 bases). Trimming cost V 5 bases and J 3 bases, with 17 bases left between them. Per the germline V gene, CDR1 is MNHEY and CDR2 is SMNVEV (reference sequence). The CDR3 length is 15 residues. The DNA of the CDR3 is TGTGCCAGCAGTACCACAGGGAGTCCCCTCTACGAGCAGTACGTC. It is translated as CASSTTGSPLYEQYV.

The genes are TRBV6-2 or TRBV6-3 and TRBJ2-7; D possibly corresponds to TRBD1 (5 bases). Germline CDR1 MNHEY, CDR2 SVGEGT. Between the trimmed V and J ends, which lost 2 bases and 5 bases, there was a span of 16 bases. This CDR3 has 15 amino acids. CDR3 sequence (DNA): TGTGCCAGCAGTTACGACGGGCAGGGAACGGACGAGCAGTACTTC. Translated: CASSYDGQGTDEQYF.

CDR3 coding DNA: TGTGCCAGCAGTTTAGGACAGGGTTTCGGCTACACCTTC. Translating gives CASSLGQGFGYTF. The V gene is TRBV12-3 or TRBV12-4, the J gene TRBJ1-2, with 7 bases aligning to TRBD1. This CDR3 comprises 13 residues. V was pared by 1 base and J by 8 bases, with 4 bases of the junction left unmatched.

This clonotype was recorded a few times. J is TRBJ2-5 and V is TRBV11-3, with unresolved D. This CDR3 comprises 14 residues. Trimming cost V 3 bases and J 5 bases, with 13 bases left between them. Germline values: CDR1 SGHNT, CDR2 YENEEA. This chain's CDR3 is CASSLTFGAETQYF. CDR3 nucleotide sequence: TGTGCCAGCAGCTTGACTTTCGGAGCGGAGACCCAGTACTTC.

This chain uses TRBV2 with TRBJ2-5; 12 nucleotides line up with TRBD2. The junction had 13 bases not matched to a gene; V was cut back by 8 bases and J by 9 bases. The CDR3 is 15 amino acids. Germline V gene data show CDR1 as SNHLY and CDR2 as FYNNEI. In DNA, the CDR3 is TGTGCCAGCGACGGGGGGACTAGCGGGCCCCCGGCCCAGTACTTC. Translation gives CASDGGTSGPPAQYF.

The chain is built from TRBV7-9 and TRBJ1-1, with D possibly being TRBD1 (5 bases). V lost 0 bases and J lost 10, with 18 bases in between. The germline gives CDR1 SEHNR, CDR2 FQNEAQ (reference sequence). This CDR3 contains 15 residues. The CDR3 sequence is CASSLAEPGLRTAFF. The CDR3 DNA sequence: TGTGCCAGCAGCTTAGCGGAACCGGGACTCCGAACAGCTTTCTTT.